These 3 T cell receptor beta chains share one sample of origin, sequenced in a study of T cells after yellow fever vaccination. Via MiXCR, TCRdb re-called the 5' RACE reads, giving one row per CDR3 protein. The sample records roughly 250,000 distinct CDR3 sequences, approximately 13% being singletons. Here the sequenced sample was CD4+ T cells sorted from PBMCs, taken 45 days after the yellow fever booster vaccination. The receptors shown here come from a man aged 30-40 years who received the YFV17D yellow fever vaccine.

This clonotype was observed a handful of times. V gene TRBV20-1 combines with J gene TRBJ1-2; D is possibly TRBD1 (6 bases). V was clipped by 4 bases and J by 5 bases, with 14 bases between them. The CDR3 extends over 13 amino acids. The germline CDR1 and CDR2 sequences are DFQATT and SNEGSKA (reference sequence). CDR3 amino acids: CSATAGQLYGYTF. In DNA form, the CDR3 reads TGCAGTGCTACGGCAGGACAGCTATATGGCTACACCTTC.

This clonotype was counted a few times. The genes are TRBV20-1 and TRBJ2-1; D possibly corresponds to TRBD2 (6 bases). CDR3 length: 15 amino acids. Germline CDR1 and CDR2: DFQATT and SNEGSKA (reference sequence). The V end lost 0 bases, the J end lost 8 bases, and 17 bases lay between the germline ends. CDR3: CSARDVAGSFYEQFF. In DNA form, the CDR3 reads TGCAGTGCTAGAGATGTGGCGGGAAGTTTTTATGAGCAGTTCTTC.

There are many counts of this clonotype. The CDR3 DNA follows: TGTGCCAGCAGCTTAGGGGCGGGCGATGAAAAACTGTTTTTT. Protein sequence: CASSLGAGDEKLFF. V and J are TRBV7-9 and TRBJ1-4; no firm D call. The CDR3 runs to 14 residues. V shed 1 base and J shed 6 bases, with 9 bases lying between them. The germline gives CDR1 SEHNR, CDR2 FQNEAQ (reference sequence).